The T cell receptor (beta chain) under discussion was sequenced for a study of radiotherapy plus CTLA-4 blockade in lung cancer. Overall study results and limits: In blood, tumor-derived TCR clones expanded after radiotherapy plus ipilimumab. Together with interferon-beta, which increased in serum after radiation, early dynamic changes in blood T cell clones were reportedly the best predictors of response.

Patients with chemo-refractory metastatic non-small-cell lung cancer received focal radiation plus CTLA-4 blockade with ipilimumab. With regard to this clone: What it binds is not known.

The CDR3 sequence is 20 residues long. Germline loops: CDR1 SGHRS, CDR2 YFSETQ. Trimming took 4 bases from V and 0 from J; bases not matched to a gene: 13. Profiling relied on immunoSEQ multiplex PCR, and the TCRdb table lists in-frame clones only, not all of them. Here the sample spans about 80,000 clones, more than 85% being singletons. The chain employs TRBV5-1 and TRBJ2-5, with TRBD2 matching over 15 bases. This specimen consisted of peripheral blood, obtained from a patient treated with radiotherapy plus ipilimumab. This clonotype originated in a human donor with non-small cell lung cancer who had stable disease on radiotherapy plus ipilimumab. CDR3 DNA sequence: TGCGCCAGCAGCCGCCGGCCCGGGACTAGCGGGGGGACGTACCAAGAGACCCAGTACTTC. Its protein product is CASSRRPGTSGGTYQETQYF.